The 24 T cell receptor beta chains below come from one sample, sequenced in a study of control samples from healthy donors and cancer patients. Using immunoSEQ multiplex PCR, the repertoire was profiled, and TCRdb retains in-frame clones only, with some absent. Among approximately 110,000 clones listed, roughly 92% were seen once. Input material: blood. The source of these receptors is a woman aged 18-29 years in good health.

The CDR3 DNA follows: TGTGCCAGCAGTTACAGAGAGGCCCCCGGGGAGCTGTTTTTT. Translated, it gives CASSYREAPGELFF. This chain links TRBV6-5 with TRBJ2-2; no clear D. V was cut by 2 bases and J by 6 bases, with 10 bases left in between. Germline-derived CDR1 and CDR2 are MNHEY and SVGAGI. The CDR3 spans 14 residues.

The chain recombines TRBV4-3 with TRBJ2-3; TRBD2 agrees at 11 bases. The CDR3 is 18 residues long. V was clipped by 1 base and J by 2 bases; unmatched bases: 8. Germline lookup yields CDR1 LGHNA and CDR2 YSLEER. The CDR3 is CASSQAPVLAGATDTQYF. Written as DNA, the CDR3 is TGCGCCAGCAGCCAAGCCCCGGTACTAGCGGGGGCCACAGATACGCAGTATTTT.

The rearrangement joins TRBV7-6 to TRBJ2-7, with 7 bases lining up with TRBD2. The ends lost 5 bases at V and 4 bases at J; junction bases unmatched: 17. From germline, CDR1 is SGHVS and CDR2 FNYEAQ. The CDR3 runs to 17 residues. The CDR3 DNA follows: TGTGCCAGCAGCGGAAACCCCCATCGAACTAGCGAATACGAGCAGTACTTC. Translating gives CASSGNPHRTSEYEQYF.

The V and J genes are TRBV2 and TRBJ1-1, with 8 bases identical to TRBD1. With V trimmed by 7 bases and J by 4 bases, 5 bases remained unmatched. The germline V gene encodes CDR1 SNHLY and CDR2 FYNNEI. CDR3 length equals 13 residues. The CDR3 nucleotides read TGTGCCAGCAATCAGGGGGCTGGCACTGAAGCTTTCTTT. It specifies CASNQGAGTEAFF.

The V gene is TRBV4-3, the J gene TRBJ2-7, with 15 bases fitting TRBD2. V lost 2 bases, J lost 6 bases, and 8 bases stayed unmatched. The CDR3 loop spans 17 amino acids. Looked up from germline, CDR1 is LGHNA and CDR2 is YSLEER. The chain's CDR3 is CASSQSGLAGGPSEQYF. The CDR3 DNA is TGCGCCAGCAGCCAAAGCGGACTAGCGGGAGGGCCAAGCGAGCAGTACTTC.

The rearrangement links TRBV30 to TRBJ2-7; 8 nucleotides line up with TRBD1. V was clipped by 3 bases and J by 2 bases; unmatched bases: 9. CDR1 is GTSNPN, CDR2 SVGIG, per germline (reference sequence). The CDR3 runs 15 residues. The CDR3 reads CAWRARTGRTYEQYF. DNA of the CDR3: TGTGCCTGGAGGGCCCGGACAGGGAGGACCTACGAGCAGTACTTC.

The genes are TRBV21-1 and TRBJ2-7; no check of the table's D call, TRBD1, against the DNA was made. TRBV21-1 corresponds to a pseudogene. CDR3 length: 14 amino acids. The CDR3 coding sequence is TGTGCCAGCAGCAGACTGGACAGGGAGTACGAGCAGTACTTC. Translation gives CASSRLDREYEQYF.

This sequence joins TRBV5-1 and TRBJ2-6; 8 positions match TRBD1. The length of the CDR3 is 18 residues. Looked up from germline, CDR1 is SGHRS and CDR2 is YFSETQ. Germline trimming cut 5 bases from V and 0 bases from J; bases unmatched to any gene: 10. The CDR3 reads CASSYQGAGHSGANVLTF. The CDR3 nucleotides are TGCGCCAGCAGTTACCAGGGGGCGGGTCACTCTGGGGCCAACGTCCTGACTTTC.

The V gene is TRBV18, the J gene TRBJ2-2; D is uncertain. V was clipped by 3 bases and J by 2 bases, with 10 bases between them. The length of the CDR3 is 15 residues. From germline, CDR1 is KGHSH and CDR2 LQKENI. The CDR3 reads CASSPQETNTGELFF. CDR3 bases: TGTGCCAGCTCACCCCAGGAGACAAACACCGGGGAGCTGTTTTTT.

The chain joins TRBV2 to TRBJ2-3; 7 nucleotides agree with TRBD2. The V gene's germline CDR1 is SNHLY and CDR2 FYNNEI. The CDR3 totals 16 residues. V trimming: 2 bases; J trimming: 1 base; junction bases outside the gene matches: 6. The CDR3 coding sequence is TGTGCCAGCAGTGAACCGGGGGGACCCCGCACAGATACGCAGTATTTT. It specifies CASSEPGGPRTDTQYF. Complete variable domain (other parts from reference TRBV2 and TRBJ2-3): EPEVTQTPSHQVTQMGQEVILRCVPISNHLYFYWYRQILGQKVEFLVSFYNNEISEKSEIFDDQFSVERPDGSNFTLKIRSTKLEDSAMYFCASSEPGGPRTDTQYFGPGTRLTVL.

V and J are TRBV6-5 and TRBJ2-7; D gene ambiguous. The CDR3 is made up of 13 amino acids. V lost 7 bases, J lost 6 bases, and 16 bases lay in between. The germline V gene encodes CDR1 MNHEY and CDR2 SVGAGI. The CDR3, as DNA: TGTGCCAGCAAACGAGATCCCCCCCGCGAGCAGTACTTC. Translated: CASKRDPPREQYF.

This clone showed up just a few times. The chain carries TRBV7-2 and TRBJ2-7; 7 nucleotides line up with TRBD2. CDR3 length: 12 amino acids. CDR1 is SGHTA and CDR2 is FQGNSA in the germline V gene. J was trimmed by 6 bases and V by 4 bases; bases with no gene match: 3. In nucleotides, the CDR3 is TGTGCCAGCAGCTCTCGGGGGGTCGAGCAGTACTTC. Protein product: CASSSRGVEQYF.

This chain links TRBV4-3 with TRBJ1-3; the D gene is possibly TRBD1 (6 bases). The length of the CDR3 is 16 residues. V was cut by 0 bases and J by 4 bases, with 13 bases left in between. From germline, CDR1 is LGHNA and CDR2 YSLEER. The CDR3 reads CASSQDYRARGNTIYF. The DNA for the CDR3 is TGCGCCAGCAGCCAAGATTACAGGGCGCGCGGAAACACCATATATTTT.

In regard to this clone: In the same sample, other DNA sequences code for this CDR3. The chain recombines TRBV27 with TRBJ2-7, with 7 bases aligning to TRBD2. The CDR3 spans 13 residues. V was clipped by 3 bases and J by 3 bases; unmatched bases: 2. Germline V gene data show CDR1 as MNHEY and CDR2 as SMNVEV (reference sequence). The CDR3 sequence is CASSLRGNYEQYF. In DNA, the CDR3 is TGTGCCAGCAGTTTGCGGGGGAACTACGAGCAGTACTTC.

Concerning this clone itself: No DNA is shown, since the ends of the CDR3 on it are uncertain; the CDR3 is the one TCRdb lists. The rearrangement joins TRBV29-1 to TRBJ1-1; the DNA was not compared with TRBD1, the D call given in the table. CDR1 and CDR2 from the germline V gene are SQVTM and ANQGSEA. The CDR3 sequence runs 15 residues, both termini included. The CDR3 spells CSAGQDFLENTEAFF.

V usage is TRBV6-2 or TRBV6-3 and J usage is TRBJ1-6; 7 bases fit TRBD1. This CDR3 is built from 16 residues. The germline CDR1 and CDR2 sequences are MNHEY and SVGEGT. The V segment lost 2 bases and the J segment 9 bases; nucleotides outside the gene matches: 10. The CDR3 loop is CASSYPTGYGSSPLHF. For the CDR3, the DNA is TGTGCCAGCAGTTACCCGACAGGGTACGGAAGTTCACCCCTCCACTTT.

The chain uses TRBV7-2 and TRBJ2-7; D gene ambiguous. The CDR3 loop spans 15 amino acids. V shed 1 base and J shed 7 bases, with 17 bases lying between them. Germline-derived CDR1 and CDR2 are SGHTA and FQGNSA. The CDR3 protein is CASSLDGLGRREQYF. CDR3 coding DNA: TGTGCCAGCAGCTTAGATGGTCTCGGCCGACGAGAGCAGTACTTC. The whole variable domain, filled in from reference TRBV7-2 and TRBJ2-7, reads GAGVSQSPSNKVTEKGKDVELRCDPISGHTALYWYRQSLGQGLEFLIYFQGNSAPDKSGLPSDRFSAERTGGSVSTLTIQRTQQEDSAVYLCASSLDGLGRREQYFGPGTRLTVT.

This chain joins TRBV11-2 and TRBJ2-1; D unclear. V lost 8 bases and J lost 9, with 11 bases in between. Germline CDR1 SGHAT, CDR2 FQNNGV. The CDR3 has 11 residues. The CDR3 nucleotides are TGTGCCAGCGAAAGGTACGCTGAGCAGTTCTTC. It is translated as CASERYAEQFF.

The chain carries TRBV27 and TRBJ2-3; the D gene is possibly TRBD2 (6 bases). Trimming pared 8 bases from V and 7 bases from J, leaving 7 bases between. CDR3 length: 10 residues. Germline CDR1 reads MNHEY; CDR2 reads SMNVEV (reference sequence). The CDR3 DNA reads as TGTGCCAGCGGGGGGAATACGCAGTATTTT. This encodes CASGGNTQYF.

The chain has TRBV20-1 and TRBJ2-7; TRBD2 might be the D (5 bases). Between the trimmed V and J ends, which lost 1 base and 4 bases, there was a span of 5 bases. Germline V lookup: CDR1 DFQATT, CDR2 SNEGSKA (reference sequence). This CDR3 is 11 amino acids long. In DNA form, the CDR3 reads TGCAGTGCTAGAGCGGGGTACGAGCAGTACTTC. It encodes CSARAGYEQYF.

This chain uses TRBV7-2 with TRBJ1-6; no clear D. CDR1 SGHTA and CDR2 FQGNSA come from the germline V gene. This CDR3 has 13 amino acids. V lost 2 bases and J 10 bases, leaving 9 bases between the germline ends. CDR3 DNA: TGTGCCAGCAGCTTACCTCCATACTCACCCCTCCACTTT. This codes for CASSLPPYSPLHF.

This clone has a handful of counts. The chain joins TRBV12-3 or TRBV12-4 to TRBJ2-1, with a possible D match to TRBD1 (6 bases). Trimming shortened V by 8 bases and J by 7 bases, and 15 bases separated the two germline ends. The CDR3 extends over 13 amino acids. The CDR3 spells CASGPGQENEQFF. As DNA, the CDR3 is TGTGCCAGCGGCCCGGGACAAGAGAATGAGCAGTTCTTC.

The chain combines TRBV6-5 with TRBJ2-5; TRBD2 matches at 10 bases. Germline CDR1 MNHEY, CDR2 SVGAGI. This CDR3 spans 16 amino acids. With V trimmed by 4 bases and J by 5 bases, 10 bases remained unmatched. The CDR3 is CASSSASGGSGETQYF. Written as DNA, the CDR3 is TGTGCCAGCAGTTCGGCTAGCGGGGGATCCGGGGAGACCCAGTACTTC.

This clone was observed once. The rearrangement uses TRBV14 and TRBJ2-1, with 8 positions matching TRBD2. There are 18 residues in the CDR3. CDR1 is SGHDN, CDR2 FVKESK, per germline. Trimming cost V 1 base and J 2 bases; bases outside gene matches: 10. The CDR3 bases are TGTGCCAGCAGCCAAGTCCTGGGGGGACTAGGGCCCTACAATGAGCAGTTCTTC. It specifies CASSQVLGGLGPYNEQFF. The variable domain in full, with the rest retrieved from reference TRBV14 and TRBJ2-1, is EAGVTQFPSHSVIEKGQTVTLRCDPISGHDNLYWYRRVMGKEIKFLLHFVKESKQDESGMPNNRFLAERTGGTYSTLKVQPAELEDSGVYFCASSQVLGGLGPYNEQFFGPGTRLTVL.